A single TCR beta chain is shown here with its context. Execution of the assay was at deep level. Assay: immunoSEQ multiplex PCR; the TCRdb copy retains only in-frame clones and omits some. Here the sample spans about 680,000 clones, 60% to 75% being singletons. This sample was taken from a study of shared clonotypes between healthy human individuals. CDR1 and CDR2 from the germline V gene are MDHEN and SYDVKM. Trimming took 3 bases from V and 4 from J, leaving 9 bases between them. The CDR3 has 13 residues. This clonotype was sampled from a young woman in good health. The sample taken for sequencing was memory CD4+ T cells sorted from blood. Subset defined: CD45RA-negative fraction. This chain links TRBV28 with TRBJ1-2, with D possibly matching TRBD1 (5 bases). CDR3 nucleotide sequence: TGTGCCAGCAGTTTCCGGGGGTTCTATGGCTACACCTTC. Its translation: CASSFRGFYGYTF.